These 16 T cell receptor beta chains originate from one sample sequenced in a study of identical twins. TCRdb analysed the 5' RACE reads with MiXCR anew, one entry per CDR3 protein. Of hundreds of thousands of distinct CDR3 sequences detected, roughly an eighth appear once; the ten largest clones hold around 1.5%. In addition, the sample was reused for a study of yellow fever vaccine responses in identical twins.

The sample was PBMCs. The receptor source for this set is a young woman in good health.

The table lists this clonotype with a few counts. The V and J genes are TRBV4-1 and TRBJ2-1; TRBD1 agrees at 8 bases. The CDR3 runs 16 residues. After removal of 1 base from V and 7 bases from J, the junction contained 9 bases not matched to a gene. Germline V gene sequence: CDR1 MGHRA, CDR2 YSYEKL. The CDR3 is CASSQVGTGLGNEQFF. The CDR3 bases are TGCGCCAGCAGCCAAGTCGGGACAGGCCTTGGTAATGAGCAGTTCTTC.

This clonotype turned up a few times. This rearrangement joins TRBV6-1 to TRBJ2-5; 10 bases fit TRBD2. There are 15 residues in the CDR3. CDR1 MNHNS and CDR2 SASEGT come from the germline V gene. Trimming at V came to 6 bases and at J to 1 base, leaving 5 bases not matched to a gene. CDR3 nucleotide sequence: TGTGCCAGCAGATCGAGCGGGGGGGCCCAAGAGACCCAGTACTTC. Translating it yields CASRSSGGAQETQYF.

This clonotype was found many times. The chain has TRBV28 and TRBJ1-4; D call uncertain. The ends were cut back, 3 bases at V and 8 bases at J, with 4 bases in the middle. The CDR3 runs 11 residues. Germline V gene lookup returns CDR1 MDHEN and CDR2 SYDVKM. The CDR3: CASSLMEKLFF. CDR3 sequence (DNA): TGTGCCAGCAGTTTGATGGAAAAACTGTTTTTT. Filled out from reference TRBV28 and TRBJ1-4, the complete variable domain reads DVKVTQSSRYLVKRTGEKVFLECVQDMDHENMFWYRQDPGLGLRLIYFSYDVKMKEKGDIPEGYSVSREKKERFSLILESASTNQTSMYLCASSLMEKLFFGSGTQLSVL.

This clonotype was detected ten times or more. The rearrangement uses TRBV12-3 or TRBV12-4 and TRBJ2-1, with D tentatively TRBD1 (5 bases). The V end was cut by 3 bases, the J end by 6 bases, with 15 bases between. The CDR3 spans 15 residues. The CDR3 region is CASSFLSVGPNEQFF. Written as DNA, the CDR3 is TGTGCCAGCAGTTTTTTAAGTGTGGGGCCCAATGAGCAGTTCTTC.

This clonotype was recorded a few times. CDR3 in DNA: TGTGCCAGCAGCTTGGGACAGAGCTCCTACGAGCAGTACGTC. This translates into CASSLGQSSYEQYV. V is TRBV5-6 and J is TRBJ2-7, with a weak D call TRBD1 (5 bases). CDR3 length equals 14 residues. Deletions cut 0 bases from V and 0 bases from J, with 7 bases between. Germline lookup yields CDR1 SGHDT and CDR2 YYEEEE.

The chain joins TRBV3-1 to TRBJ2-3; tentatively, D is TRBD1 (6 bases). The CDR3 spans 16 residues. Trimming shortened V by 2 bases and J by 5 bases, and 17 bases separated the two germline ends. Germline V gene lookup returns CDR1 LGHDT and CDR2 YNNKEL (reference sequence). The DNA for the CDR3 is TGTGCCAGCAGCCAACCACGTGGGCAGGGGATAGATACGCAGTATTTT. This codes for CASSQPRGQGIDTQYF.

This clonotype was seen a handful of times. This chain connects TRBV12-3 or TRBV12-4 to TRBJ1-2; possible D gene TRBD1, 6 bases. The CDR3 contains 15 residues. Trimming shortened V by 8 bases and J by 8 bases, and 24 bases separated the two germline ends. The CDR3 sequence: CASASSGGPQGGYTF. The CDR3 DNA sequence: TGTGCCAGCGCGAGCTCGGGGGGTCCTCAGGGGGGCTACACCTTC.

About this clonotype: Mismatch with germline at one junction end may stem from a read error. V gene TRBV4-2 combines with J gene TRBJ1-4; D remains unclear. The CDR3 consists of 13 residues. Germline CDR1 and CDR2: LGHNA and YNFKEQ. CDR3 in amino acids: CASSQDRDEKLYF. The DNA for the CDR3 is TGTGCCAGCAGCCAAGATCGGGATGAAAAACTGTATTTT.

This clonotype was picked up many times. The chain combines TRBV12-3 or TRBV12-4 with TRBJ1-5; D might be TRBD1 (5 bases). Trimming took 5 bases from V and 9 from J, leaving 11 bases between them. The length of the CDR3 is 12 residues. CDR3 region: CASSTHTGPQHF. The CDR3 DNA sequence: TGTGCCAGCAGTACGCATACAGGGCCCCAGCATTTT.

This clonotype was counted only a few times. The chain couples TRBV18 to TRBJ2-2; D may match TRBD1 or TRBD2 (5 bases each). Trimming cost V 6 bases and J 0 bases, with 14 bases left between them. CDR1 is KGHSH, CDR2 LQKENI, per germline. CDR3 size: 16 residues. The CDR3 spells CASSRDGLANTGELFF. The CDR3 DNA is TGTGCCAGCTCCCGGGACGGCCTAGCGAACACCGGGGAGCTGTTTTTT. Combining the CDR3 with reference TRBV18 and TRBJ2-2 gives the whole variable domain NAGVMQNPRHLVRRRGQEARLRCSPMKGHSHVYWYRQLPEEGLKFMVYLQKENIIDESGMPKERFSAEFPKEGPSILRIQQVVRGDSAAYFCASSRDGLANTGELFFGEGSRLTVL.

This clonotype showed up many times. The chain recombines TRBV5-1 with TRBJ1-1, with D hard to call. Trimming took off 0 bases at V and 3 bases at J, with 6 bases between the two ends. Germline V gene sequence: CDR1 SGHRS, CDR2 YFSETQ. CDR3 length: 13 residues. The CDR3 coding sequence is TGCGCCAGCAGCTTGGCCGTGGACACTGAAGCTTTCTTT. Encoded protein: CASSLAVDTEAFF.

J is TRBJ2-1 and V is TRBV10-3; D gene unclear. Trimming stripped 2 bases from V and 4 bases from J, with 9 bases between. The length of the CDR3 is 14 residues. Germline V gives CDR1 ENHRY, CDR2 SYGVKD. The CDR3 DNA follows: TGTGCCATCAGTGAGGGCTTGGCTTACAATGAGCAGTTCTTC. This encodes CAISEGLAYNEQFF.

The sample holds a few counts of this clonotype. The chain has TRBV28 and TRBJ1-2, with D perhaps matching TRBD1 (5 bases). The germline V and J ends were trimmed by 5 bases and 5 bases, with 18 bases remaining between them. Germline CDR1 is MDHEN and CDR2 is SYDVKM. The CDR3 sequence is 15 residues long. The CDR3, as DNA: TGTGCCAGCAGTACCCAAGCAGACAGAAAATATGGCTACACCTTC. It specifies CASSTQADRKYGYTF.

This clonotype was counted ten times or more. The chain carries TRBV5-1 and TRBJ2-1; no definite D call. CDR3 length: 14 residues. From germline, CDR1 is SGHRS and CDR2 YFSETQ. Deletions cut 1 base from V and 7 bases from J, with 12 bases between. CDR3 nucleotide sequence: TGCGCCAGCAGCTTGAGACCAGCTCGGAATGAGCAGTTCTTC. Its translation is CASSLRPARNEQFF.

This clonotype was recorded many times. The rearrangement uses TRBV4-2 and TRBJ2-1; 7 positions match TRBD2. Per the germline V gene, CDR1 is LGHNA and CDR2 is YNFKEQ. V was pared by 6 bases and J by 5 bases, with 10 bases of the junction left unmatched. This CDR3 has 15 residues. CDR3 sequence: CASSRSTSADNEQFF. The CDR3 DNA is TGTGCCAGCAGTCGATCTACTAGCGCCGACAATGAGCAGTTCTTC.

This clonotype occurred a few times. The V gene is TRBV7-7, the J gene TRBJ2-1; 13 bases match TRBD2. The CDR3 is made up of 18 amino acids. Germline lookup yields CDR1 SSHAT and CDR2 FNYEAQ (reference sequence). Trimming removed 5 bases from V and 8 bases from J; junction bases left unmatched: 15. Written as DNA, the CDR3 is TGTGCCAGCAGCCAATACACCCGGACTAGCGGGAGTTTGGATGAGCAGTTCTTC. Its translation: CASSQYTRTSGSLDEQFF.